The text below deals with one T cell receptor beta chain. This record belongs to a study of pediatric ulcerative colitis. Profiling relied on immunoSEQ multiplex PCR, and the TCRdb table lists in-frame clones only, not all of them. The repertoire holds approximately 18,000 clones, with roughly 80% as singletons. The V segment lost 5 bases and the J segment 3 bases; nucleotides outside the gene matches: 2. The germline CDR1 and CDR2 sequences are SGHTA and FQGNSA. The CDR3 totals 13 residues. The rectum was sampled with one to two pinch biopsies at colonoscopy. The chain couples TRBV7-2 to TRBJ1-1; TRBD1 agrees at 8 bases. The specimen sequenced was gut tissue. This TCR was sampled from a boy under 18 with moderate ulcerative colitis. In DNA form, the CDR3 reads TGTGCCAGCAGCGGACAGGGTTACACTGAAGCTTTCTTT. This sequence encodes CASSGQGYTEAFF. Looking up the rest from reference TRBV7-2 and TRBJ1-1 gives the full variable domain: GAGVSQSPSNKVTEKGKDVELRCDPISGHTALYWYRQSLGQGLEFLIYFQGNSAPDKSGLPSDRFSAERTGGSVSTLTIQRTQQEDSAVYLCASSGQGYTEAFFGQGTRLTVV.